This T cell receptor beta chain is from a study of CD8+ T cells in alopecia areata (dated by TCRdb to between 2018 and 2020). Regarding the research as a whole: The treated patients took part in an open-label pilot trial in which moderate-to-severe alopecia areata was treated with oral tofacitinib at 5 to 10 mg twice daily. Tofacitinib was given for 6 to 18 months, followed by 6 months of follow-up off drug to assess delayed response and recurrence. Disease severity in treated patients was measured with the SALT score, which quantifies the percentage of affected scalp surface area. In both human patients and the C3H/HeJ mouse model, the study applied high-throughput TCRbeta sequencing to look at T cell clonal expansion in alopecia areata. In humans, TCRbeta sequencing was performed on scalp tissue and on sorted CD4+ and CD8+ peripheral blood T cells from healthy controls and from patients with patchy or totalis/universalis alopecia areata. Biopsies were taken from tofacitinib-treated patients at baseline and again at 4 and 24 weeks into treatment, and several of those patients also had a later scalp biopsy. Scalp clonality was compared across normal scalp (n=4), patchy alopecia areata scalp (n=8), and alopecia totalis/universalis scalp (n=8). RNA was obtained with the PAXgene miRNA kit for fixed scalp, the miRNeasy kit for PBMCs, and the RNeasy kit for mouse skin. TCRbeta CDR3 regions were amplified by immunoSEQ multiplex PCR using 35 Vbeta forward and 13 Jbeta reverse primers. Broad study findings and their caveats: Lesional scalp, especially in alopecia totalis/universalis, showed higher clonality and more expanded CD8+ clones than normal scalp, suggesting antigenic drive. Many expanded lesional clones persisted in scalp and blood during tofacitinib treatment, which may partly explain relapse after stopping treatment. Shared TCR sequences between patients were less evident than in mice, which may be partly attributable to HLA diversity in the patient population. The treated cohort was small, with a single nonresponder, so links between baseline CD8+ expansion and response need larger studies. Scalp TCR repertoire analysis is complicated because resident alphabeta T cells in normal human skin are also sequenced, whereas mouse skin is dominated by gammadelta T cells. Tofacitinib significantly decreased scalp clonality and the number of expanded CD8+ clones among the top 100 scalp clones.

Receptor amplification or capture employed the immunoSEQ multiplex PCR assay. To provide template for TCR sequencing, every sample had RNA extracted and reverse transcribed into cDNA. SuperScript III was used for first-strand cDNA synthesis, primed with a 2:1 mix of oligo-dT and random hexamers. Amplification bias was assessed with a synthetic immune receptor repertoire, and residual bias was removed computationally. On the authors' methods: After raw reads were preprocessed to remove errors, the CDR3 was defined following IMGT conventions as running from the conserved cysteine to phenylalanine. Clonality was computed by normalizing Shannon entropy by log2 of the number of productive unique TCRs and subtracting the result from 1. Whether each scalp clone was CD4 or CD8 was inferred by checking scalp TCRbeta sequences against the CD4 and CD8 repertoires from sorted blood. Sourced from immuneACCESS, this table was stored by TCRdb with only in-frame sequences that have V and J called. A share of the clones is absent; for the studies checked, an unresolved V gene accounts for under half, and the remainder has no known explanation. That table furnishes V, J and clone size, whereas the DNA furnished D and trimming. This sample holds more than 90,000 clones; roughly three fifths were observed only once. The top ten constitute roughly 15% of the sample.

The intended sense of this specimen's time point label: about four weeks on oral tofacitinib. Explained via the paper, the treatment or condition label denotes: oral pan-JAK inhibitor, 5-10 mg twice daily. From alopecia areata patients, peripheral blood was collected along with lesional scalp punch biopsies. After PBMCs were isolated by density centrifugation and stained for CD3, CD4 and CD8, a FACSAria was used to sort CD4+ and CD8+ T cells. As for this clone: Its antigen specificity is not known. Per-base qualities were not stored, and no clone one base away is much larger. The sample contains more than one DNA sequence encoding this CDR3.

Material: CD8+ T cells sorted from blood, obtained at week 4, from a patient treated with tofacitinib. The clonotype comes from a human donor with alopecia areata.

The CDR3 loop reads CATSRDRGEGQPQHF. At the DNA level, the sequence is TGTGCCACCAGCAGAGATCGGGGGGAGGGTCAGCCCCAGCATTTT. The rearrangement combines TRBV15 with TRBJ1-5, and the D gene may be TRBD1, 5 bases matching. The CDR3 runs 15 amino acids, cysteine and phenylalanine included. The only DNA kept is the CDR3, 45 bases in frame from the first base. The germline V gene (reference sequence) sets CDR1 to LNHNV and CDR2 to YYDKDF. V is reduced by 0 bases and J by 6 bases, leaving a spacing of 12 bases between them.